The next 13 T cell receptor beta chains were all read from a single sample in a study of T cells after posttransplantation cyclophosphamide. Assay used: immunoSEQ multiplex PCR; TCRdb lists only in-frame clones, some missing. The sample carries about 40,000 clones, about nine tenths recorded once. Busulfan-fludarabine conditioning, marrow transplant, and cyclophosphamide on days +3 and +4 were administered. Sequencing was performed on PBMCs, taken around 58 days after allogeneic stem cell transplant with posttransplant cyclophosphamide. These receptors were obtained from a male patient aged 60-70 years who received an allogeneic stem cell transplant from a related donor and was CMV-positive. The T cells may partly be graft donor cells.

The chain carries TRBV7-9 and TRBJ2-3; 9 bases match TRBD2. V dropped 5 bases and J dropped 0; count of bases not matched to a gene: 6. The CDR3 is made up of 16 amino acids. Germline V gene sequence: CDR1 SEHNR, CDR2 FQNEAQ (reference sequence). The CDR3 is CASSRIAGASTDTQYF. CDR3 in DNA: TGTGCCAGCAGCAGAATAGCGGGAGCTAGCACAGATACGCAGTATTTT.

The gene calls are TRBV10-3 and TRBJ2-5, with 12 bases matching TRBD1. V was clipped by 5 bases and J by 5 bases; unmatched bases: 15. The germline V gene has CDR1 ENHRY and CDR2 SYGVKD. The CDR3 extends over 18 amino acids. CDR3 loop: CAISHAKTGTGGAETQYF. In DNA, the CDR3 is TGTGCCATCAGTCACGCTAAGACAGGGACAGGGGGCGCGGAGACCCAGTACTTC.

This chain links TRBV6-5 with TRBJ2-7; the D gene is possibly TRBD1 (6 bases). CDR1 MNHEY and CDR2 SVGAGI come from the germline V gene. With 4 bases removed from V and 3 bases from J, the gap between germline ends came to 16 bases. The CDR3 sequence is 15 residues long. In DNA form, the CDR3 reads TGTGCCAGCAGTTCACAAGGGACAAATCTCTACGAGCAGTACGTC. This codes for CASSSQGTNLYEQYV.

This clone was seen once. The CDR3 bases are TGCGCCAGCAGCAGTGGCCGGACTAGCGGGGGCTCCTACGAGCAGTACTTC. It is translated as CASSSGRTSGGSYEQYF. The chain joins TRBV5-1 to TRBJ2-7, with 13 bases fitting TRBD2. V trimming: 4 bases; J trimming: 0 bases; junction bases outside the gene matches: 7. Germline V CDR1 and CDR2: SGHRS, YFSETQ. The CDR3 sequence is 17 residues long. Based on the CDR3 plus reference TRBV5-1 and TRBJ2-7, the full variable domain is KAGVTQTPRYLIKTRGQQVTLSCSPISGHRSVSWYQQTPGQGLQFLFEYFSETQRNKGNFPGRFSGRQFSNSRSEMNVSTLELGDSALYLCASSSGRTSGGSYEQYFGPGTRLTVT.

The chain links TRBV4-1 to TRBJ2-1; 10 nucleotides match TRBD2. Germline loops: CDR1 MGHRA, CDR2 YSYEKL. This CDR3 is built from 16 residues. The trim removed 0 bases at V and 8 bases at J, leaving 7 bases unmatched. This CDR3 is CASSQDRSGGVDEQFF. As DNA, the CDR3 is TGCGCCAGCAGCCAAGATAGGAGCGGGGGGGTAGATGAGCAGTTCTTC.

This clone appeared a few times. The rearrangement uses TRBV7-9 and TRBJ2-6; 11 nucleotides match TRBD1. This CDR3 has 19 residues. CDR1 is SEHNR and CDR2 is FQNEAQ in the germline V gene (reference sequence). Trimming took 1 base from V and 4 from J; bases not matched to a gene: 9. The CDR3 bases are TGTGCCAGCAGCTTAGTCCCGGGACAGGGGGTACTCGGGGCCAACGTCCTGACTTTC. It encodes CASSLVPGQGVLGANVLTF.

This clone was observed a few times. The chain couples TRBV19 to TRBJ2-3; D might be TRBD1 (6 bases). There are 14 residues in the CDR3. Trimming removed 7 bases at V and 6 bases at J, with 17 bases between. The germline V gene has CDR1 LNHDA and CDR2 SQIVND (reference sequence). In DNA, the CDR3 is TGTGCCAGTATGTCAGGGGTAGATGTGGATACGCAGTATTTT. The encoded protein is CASMSGVDVDTQYF. The whole variable domain, filled in from reference TRBV19 and TRBJ2-3, reads DGGITQSPKYLFRKEGQNVTLSCEQNLNHDAMYWYRQDPGQGLRLIYYSQIVNDFQKGDIAEGYSVSREKKESFPLTVTSAQKNPTAFYLCASMSGVDVDTQYFGPGTRLTVL.

The V gene is TRBV7-9, the J gene TRBJ2-7; D gene unclear. CDR1 and CDR2 (germline): SEHNR, FQNEAQ (reference sequence). Trimming removed 2 bases at V and 3 bases at J, with 8 bases between. The CDR3 extends over 13 amino acids. The CDR3: CASSLTPVYEQYF. The CDR3 bases are TGTGCCAGCAGCTTAACCCCAGTCTACGAGCAGTACTTC.

V gene TRBV6-6 combines with J gene TRBJ1-2; a weak D match, TRBD1 (5 bases). CDR3 length equals 13 residues. CDR1 MNHNY and CDR2 SVGAGI come from the germline V gene (reference sequence). The germline V and J ends were trimmed by 7 bases and 6 bases, with 15 bases remaining between them. The CDR3 here is CASKNLGGNGYTF. For the CDR3, the DNA is TGTGCCAGCAAGAACCTGGGGGGGAATGGCTACACCTTC.

The genes are TRBV6-5 and TRBJ1-3; D unresolved. Germline V gene lookup returns CDR1 MNHEY and CDR2 SVGAGI. The CDR3 length is 16 residues. V lost 0 bases and J lost 0, with 9 bases in between. CDR3 protein: CASSYSPRSSGNTIYF. In DNA, the CDR3 is TGTGCCAGCAGTTACTCCCCCCGCAGCTCTGGAAACACCATATATTTT.

The genes are TRBV18 and TRBJ1-1; D possibly corresponds to TRBD1 (5 bases). Per the germline V gene, CDR1 is KGHSH and CDR2 is LQKENI. The CDR3 runs to 16 residues. Trimming took 0 bases from V and 4 from J, leaving 15 bases between them. CDR3 sequence (DNA): TGTGCCAGCTCACCACCCTATGGGGGGGGAGGCACTGAAGCTTTCTTT. As protein: CASSPPYGGGGTEAFF.

In nucleotides, the CDR3 is TGTGCCAGCAGTTACTCGGGGCGGATCTATGGCTACACCTTC. Protein: CASSYSGRIYGYTF. The rearrangement joins TRBV6-5 to TRBJ1-2; a possible D gene is TRBD1 (5 bases). The ends were cut back, 0 bases at V and 4 bases at J, with 9 bases in the middle. Germline CDR1 and CDR2: MNHEY and SVGAGI. The CDR3 consists of 14 residues.

The chain combines TRBV5-1 with TRBJ1-2; D ambiguous. The CDR3 has 15 residues. Trimming removed 2 bases at V and 5 bases at J, with 16 bases between. CDR1 SGHRS and CDR2 YFSETQ come from the germline V gene. The CDR3 DNA sequence: TGCGCCAGCAGCTTATCAGGCCTGGGCCCGTATGGCTACACCTTC. Its protein is CASSLSGLGPYGYTF.